This T cell receptor beta chain was obtained from a study of T-cell reconstitution after alpha-beta-depleted transplantation in children. Study conclusions and caveats: Expanded clones from the graft, numbering several hundred, reportedly supplied alpha-beta T cells about two months after transplant. In some patients, recipient T cells and intrathymic progenitors surviving conditioning explained high day-60 diversity. Most T-cell counts and diversity one year after the transplant came from T cells that were newly produced.

This clonotype was found many times. What it recognizes is unknown. Unique molecular identifiers were used in preparing the TCRbeta library. TCRdb reanalysed the PCR reads using MiXCR and keeps one entry per CDR3 protein. The sample includes about a million distinct CDR3 sequences, roughly 29% of them seen just once. The clonotype originates from a boy younger than two who had a stem cell transplant for SCID, so the T cells may come from the graft donor. This sample comprised PBMCs, mostly from graft donor cells, obtained 360 days after TCRalphabeta/CD19-depleted stem cell transplant.

CDR3 region: CASSPSGTGVSGNTIYF. The CDR3 DNA sequence: TGTGCCAGCTCACCAAGCGGGACAGGCGTCTCTGGAAACACCATATATTTT. The chain is built from TRBV18 and TRBJ1-3; 8 positions match TRBD1. J gave up 0 bases and V 2 bases, and 6 bases lay outside the gene matches. CDR3 size: 17 residues. Germline V gene sequence: CDR1 KGHSH, CDR2 LQKENI.